The rows below give T cell receptor beta chains drawn from one sample of a study of regulatory dendritic cells for organ transplantation. Antigens for these TCRs are unknown. Data came from immunoSEQ multiplex PCR; TCRdb stores just in-frame clones and leaves some out. Of over 10,000 clones in the sample, 60% to 80% were seen once. Sample: naive CD4+ T cells from blood cultured with regulatory dendritic cells. The receptors originated from a human donor in good health. Each CDR3 is given with its conserved first and last residue. Fields, in order: V gene, D gene, clone size, J gene, CDR3 protein, CDR3 DNA. A D gene is named only where the DNA matches it firmly. Clone size is shown for a subset of rows, as once, few, many or a class of expanded clone.

v_call: TRBV5-6
d_call: TRBD1
clone_size: .
j_call: TRBJ1-4
cdr3_aa: CASSGRDSLNEKLFF
cdr3_nt: TGTGCCAGCAGCGGAAGGGACAGCCTTAATGAAAAACTGTTTTTT

v_call: TRBV5-5
d_call: TRBD1
clone_size: .
j_call: TRBJ1-3
cdr3_aa: CASSLLGTGENTIYF
cdr3_nt: TGTGCCAGCAGCTTGTTAGGGACAGGGGAAAACACCATATATTTT

v_call: TRBV19
d_call: .
clone_size: once
j_call: TRBJ2-2
cdr3_aa: CASSPTGTRSGELFF
cdr3_nt: TGTGCCAGTAGTCCGACCGGGACTCGTTCCGGGGAGCTGTTTTTT

v_call: TRBV2
d_call: TRBD1
clone_size: few
j_call: TRBJ1-1
cdr3_aa: CASSPRQGRTEAFF
cdr3_nt: TGTGCCAGTTCTCCGAGACAGGGGAGGACTGAAGCTTTCTTT

v_call: TRBV6-5
d_call: TRBD1
clone_size: .
j_call: TRBJ2-2
cdr3_aa: CASSRTQGQTGELFF
cdr3_nt: TGTGCCAGCAGCCGAACCCAGGGACAGACCGGGGAGCTGTTTTTT

v_call: TRBV5-1
d_call: .
clone_size: .
j_call: TRBJ2-3
cdr3_aa: CASSTQGEARTDTQYF
cdr3_nt: TGCGCCAGCAGCACACAGGGTGAGGCTCGCACAGATACGCAGTATTTT

v_call: TRBV6-5
d_call: .
clone_size: once
j_call: TRBJ1-2
cdr3_aa: CASSNRRNYGYTF
cdr3_nt: TGTGCCAGCAGCAACAGAAGAAACTATGGCTACACCTTC

v_call: TRBV6-1
d_call: TRBD2
clone_size: .
j_call: TRBJ2-5
cdr3_aa: CASSVLAGVQETQYF
cdr3_nt: TGTGCCAGCAGTGTACTAGCGGGGGTCCAAGAGACCCAGTACTTC

v_call: TRBV4-3
d_call: .
clone_size: .
j_call: TRBJ1-6
cdr3_aa: CASSLGQNYNSPLHF
cdr3_nt: TGCGCCAGCAGCCTAGGACAGAATTATAATTCACCCCTCCACTTT

v_call: TRBV19
d_call: .
clone_size: .
j_call: TRBJ2-3
cdr3_aa: CASSKQGRSTDTQYF
cdr3_nt: TGTGCCAGTAGTAAACAGGGTAGGAGCACAGATACGCAGTATTTT

v_call: TRBV2
d_call: .
clone_size: .
j_call: TRBJ2-5
cdr3_aa: CASSEGKQETQYF
cdr3_nt: TGTGCCAGCAGTGAGGGCAAACAAGAGACCCAGTACTTC

v_call: TRBV12-5
d_call: TRBD2
clone_size: .
j_call: TRBJ2-1
cdr3_aa: CASGLSGGDNEQFF
cdr3_nt: TGTGCTAGTGGTTTGAGCGGGGGGGATAATGAGCAGTTCTTC

v_call: TRBV29-1
d_call: TRBD1
clone_size: .
j_call: TRBJ2-1
cdr3_aa: CSVVGTVNEQFF
cdr3_nt: TGCAGCGTTGTAGGGACAGTCAATGAGCAGTTCTTC

v_call: TRBV7-2
d_call: .
clone_size: .
j_call: TRBJ2-3
cdr3_aa: CASSPPTDTQYF
cdr3_nt: TGTGCCAGCAGCCCCCCGACAGATACGCAGTATTTT

v_call: TRBV2
d_call: TRBD1
clone_size: few
j_call: TRBJ2-7
cdr3_aa: CASTPRGQGQQYF
cdr3_nt: TGTGCCAGCACCCCACGGGGACAGGGCCAGCAGTACTTC

v_call: TRBV10-3
d_call: TRBD1
clone_size: .
j_call: TRBJ1-2
cdr3_aa: CAIRRSTGGVNGYTF
cdr3_nt: TGTGCCATCAGACGATCCACAGGGGGCGTCAATGGCTACACCTTC

v_call: TRBV7-7
d_call: .
clone_size: once
j_call: TRBJ2-2
cdr3_aa: CASSSRREVTGELFF
cdr3_nt: TGTGCTAGCAGCTCTCGGCGTGAGGTGACCGGGGAGCTGTTTTTT

v_call: TRBV2
d_call: TRBD2
clone_size: .
j_call: TRBJ2-1
cdr3_aa: CASSPGTSSYNEQFF
cdr3_nt: TGTGCCAGCAGCCCTGGGACTAGCTCCTACAATGAGCAGTTCTTC

v_call: TRBV25-1
d_call: .
clone_size: .
j_call: TRBJ1-6
cdr3_aa: CASRGARSNSPLHF
cdr3_nt: TGTGCCAGCAGGGGGGCGAGGTCTAATTCACCCCTCCACTTT

v_call: TRBV2
d_call: TRBD1
clone_size: few
j_call: TRBJ1-5
cdr3_aa: CASSLGQPLNQPQHF
cdr3_nt: TGTGCCTCATCATTGGGACAGCCACTCAATCAGCCCCAGCATTTT

v_call: TRBV10-3
d_call: TRBD2
clone_size: .
j_call: TRBJ2-6
cdr3_aa: CAISVRAGRSGGSSGANVLTF
cdr3_nt: TGTGCCATCAGTGTCCGCGCGGGACGGAGCGGGGGAAGCTCTGGGGCCAACGTCCTGACTTTC

v_call: TRBV4-1
d_call: TRBD1
clone_size: .
j_call: TRBJ1-1
cdr3_aa: CASSQDVVGGLTEAFF
cdr3_nt: TGCGCCAGCAGCCAAGATGTGGTAGGGGGCCTCACTGAAGCTTTCTTT

v_call: TRBV5-4
d_call: TRBD2
clone_size: .
j_call: TRBJ2-1
cdr3_aa: CASSPGTSGGNEQFF
cdr3_nt: TGTGCCAGCAGCCCCGGGACTAGCGGGGGTAATGAGCAGTTCTTC

v_call: TRBV4-1
d_call: .
clone_size: few
j_call: TRBJ1-2
cdr3_aa: CASSGEQGANYGYTF
cdr3_nt: TGCGCCAGCAGCGGAGAACAGGGTGCTAACTATGGCTACACCTTC

v_call: TRBV19
d_call: .
clone_size: .
j_call: TRBJ2-1
cdr3_aa: CASSLARSAGANEQFF
cdr3_nt: TGTGCCAGTAGCCTTGCCCGATCTGCGGGGGCTAATGAGCAGTTCTTC

v_call: TRBV6-5
d_call: .
clone_size: .
j_call: TRBJ1-1
cdr3_aa: CASSLTGYTEAFF
cdr3_nt: TGTGCCAGCAGTCTTACAGGGTACACTGAAGCTTTCTTT

v_call: TRBV18
d_call: TRBD2
clone_size: few
j_call: TRBJ2-1
cdr3_aa: CASSPGLAGGLNEQFF
cdr3_nt: TGTGCCAGCTCTCCAGGACTAGCGGGGGGACTTAATGAGCAGTTCTTC

v_call: TRBV5-1
d_call: TRBD1
clone_size: .
j_call: TRBJ1-2
cdr3_aa: CASSFQGAEGYTF
cdr3_nt: TGCGCCAGCAGCTTCCAGGGGGCGGAAGGCTACACCTTC

v_call: TRBV7-2
d_call: .
clone_size: .
j_call: TRBJ1-3
cdr3_aa: CASSLGGGSGNTIYF
cdr3_nt: TGTGCCAGCAGCTTAGGGGGCGGTTCAGGAAACACCATATATTTT

v_call: TRBV5-1
d_call: TRBD1
clone_size: .
j_call: TRBJ1-5
cdr3_aa: CASSEGAWGNQPQHF
cdr3_nt: TGCGCCAGCAGCGAGGGGGCTTGGGGCAATCAGCCCCAGCATTTT

v_call: TRBV4-1
d_call: .
clone_size: .
j_call: TRBJ1-1
cdr3_aa: CASSQSTSRGDTEAFF
cdr3_nt: TGCGCCAGCAGCCAATCCACATCACGGGGGGACACTGAAGCTTTCTTT

v_call: TRBV5-1
d_call: TRBD1
clone_size: medium-sized
j_call: TRBJ1-1
cdr3_aa: CASSGTVNTEAFF
cdr3_nt: TGCGCCAGCAGCGGGACAGTGAACACTGAAGCTTTCTTT

v_call: TRBV19
d_call: TRBD1
clone_size: .
j_call: TRBJ1-2
cdr3_aa: CASSINRGNYGYTF
cdr3_nt: TGTGCCAGTAGTATTAACAGGGGTAACTATGGCTACACCTTC

v_call: TRBV5-4
d_call: .
clone_size: .
j_call: TRBJ1-4
cdr3_aa: CASSLRGGANEKLFF
cdr3_nt: TGTGCCAGCAGCCTGCGAGGGGGGGCTAATGAAAAACTGTTTTTT

v_call: TRBV10-3
d_call: TRBD1
clone_size: .
j_call: TRBJ1-6
cdr3_aa: CAISDSGTGYSPLHF
cdr3_nt: TGTGCCATCAGTGACTCCGGGACAGGGTATTCACCCCTCCACTTT

v_call: TRBV5-1
d_call: TRBD1
clone_size: once
j_call: TRBJ1-2
cdr3_aa: CASNSDRDYGYTF
cdr3_nt: TGCGCCAGCAACTCCGACAGGGACTATGGCTACACCTTC

v_call: TRBV7-9
d_call: TRBD1
clone_size: .
j_call: TRBJ1-5
cdr3_aa: CASSLGQGGQPQHF
cdr3_nt: TGTGCCAGCAGCTTAGGACAGGGTGGGCAGCCCCAGCATTTT

v_call: TRBV19
d_call: TRBD1
clone_size: .
j_call: TRBJ2-1
cdr3_aa: CASRAPQGYNEQFF
cdr3_nt: TGTGCCAGTCGAGCCCCACAGGGGTACAATGAGCAGTTCTTC

v_call: TRBV18
d_call: .
clone_size: .
j_call: TRBJ2-2
cdr3_aa: CASSPPPGWELFF
cdr3_nt: TGTGCCAGCTCACCACCCCCCGGGTGGGAGCTGTTTTTT

v_call: TRBV10-3
d_call: TRBD1
clone_size: few
j_call: TRBJ2-3
cdr3_aa: CAIRGTGTDTQYF
cdr3_nt: TGTGCCATCAGGGGGACAGGCACAGATACGCAGTATTTT

v_call: TRBV5-6
d_call: .
clone_size: .
j_call: TRBJ1-2
cdr3_aa: CASTKGDGYTF
cdr3_nt: TGTGCCAGCACCAAAGGGGATGGCTACACCTTC

v_call: TRBV19
d_call: .
clone_size: .
j_call: TRBJ2-1
cdr3_aa: CASSMTRATYNEQFF
cdr3_nt: TGTGCCAGTAGTATGACCAGGGCCACCTACAATGAGCAGTTCTTC

v_call: TRBV11-3
d_call: TRBD1
clone_size: .
j_call: TRBJ1-2
cdr3_aa: CASSLVTGANYGYTF
cdr3_nt: TGTGCCAGCAGCTTAGTCACAGGGGCTAACTATGGCTACACCTTC

v_call: TRBV6-5
d_call: .
clone_size: .
j_call: TRBJ1-1
cdr3_aa: CATTTRLTGEAFF
cdr3_nt: TGTGCCACCACGACCCGGCTAACGGGTGAAGCTTTCTTT

v_call: TRBV29-1
d_call: TRBD1
clone_size: few
j_call: TRBJ1-5
cdr3_aa: CSARTGDQPQHF
cdr3_nt: TGCAGCGCCCGGACAGGAGATCAGCCCCAGCATTTT

v_call: TRBV15
d_call: TRBD1
clone_size: .
j_call: TRBJ1-3
cdr3_aa: CATSGPGQGVGNTIYF
cdr3_nt: TGTGCCACCAGCGGACCGGGACAGGGGGTTGGAAACACCATATATTTT

v_call: TRBV11-1
d_call: .
clone_size: .
j_call: TRBJ2-2
cdr3_aa: CASSLYPGELFF
cdr3_nt: TGTGCCAGCAGCTTATATCCCGGGGAGCTGTTTTTT

v_call: TRBV10-3
d_call: .
clone_size: few
j_call: TRBJ1-5
cdr3_aa: CAISEGQHNQPQHF
cdr3_nt: TGTGCCATCAGTGAGGGACAACACAATCAGCCCCAGCATTTT

v_call: TRBV7-2
d_call: TRBD2
clone_size: .
j_call: TRBJ2-1
cdr3_aa: CASSSLAGGYNEQFF
cdr3_nt: TGTGCCAGCAGCTCACTAGCGGGGGGCTACAATGAGCAGTTCTTC

v_call: TRBV15
d_call: TRBD2
clone_size: .
j_call: TRBJ2-1
cdr3_aa: CATSREQIPGLAGGLGSYNEQFF
cdr3_nt: TGTGCCACCAGCAGAGAGCAAATACCGGGACTAGCGGGGGGTTTAGGTTCCTACAATGAGCAGTTCTTC

v_call: TRBV11-2
d_call: .
clone_size: .
j_call: TRBJ1-1
cdr3_aa: CASSLFGGGLAEAFF
cdr3_nt: TGTGCCAGCAGCTTATTTGGGGGAGGGTTGGCTGAAGCTTTCTTT

v_call: TRBV9
d_call: .
clone_size: .
j_call: TRBJ1-1
cdr3_aa: CASSVSGGGGNTEAFF
cdr3_nt: TGTGCCAGCAGCGTATCTGGGGGGGGAGGAAACACTGAAGCTTTCTTT

v_call: TRBV9
d_call: .
clone_size: few
j_call: TRBJ2-7
cdr3_aa: CASSVGQGRPYEQYF
cdr3_nt: TGTGCCAGCAGCGTAGGGCAGGGGCGTCCCTACGAGCAGTACTTC